This TCR beta chain comes out of a study of shared clonotypes between healthy human individuals. About the research overall: Donors had three CD4 naive, three CD4 memory, two CD8 naive and one CD8 memory plate apiece. General observations from the study: Large depth notwithstanding, sorted-subset sequencing proved incomplete by rarefaction. It was anticipated that sequencing depth would influence how many clonotypes donors shared. Sample collection involved blood only; tissue repertoires are likely different.

From germline, CDR1 is SGHNT and CDR2 YYREEE (reference sequence). This CDR3 is built from 15 residues. V lost 0 bases, J lost 5 bases, and 6 bases stayed unmatched. TCRdb keeps only in-frame clones here, not all; method: immunoSEQ multiplex PCR. The table lists some 2.4 million clones, roughly 93% of them singletons. Regarding this clone: Its antigen remains unidentified.

This receptor was obtained from a man younger than 35 in good health. Some clones in this sample may be carry-over from other donors' samples. Sequences were obtained from naive CD4+ T cells from PBMCs. Subset given: CD45RA+ positively selected. The chain combines TRBV5-4 with TRBJ2-5, with TRBD2 identical over 8 bases. The CDR3 DNA sequence: TGTGCCAGCAGCTTGGCCGCGGGGGGCCGGGAGACCCAGTACTTC. It encodes CASSLAAGGRETQYF.